These 16 T cell receptor beta chains originate from one sample sequenced in a study of control samples from healthy donors and cancer patients. Sequenced by immunoSEQ multiplex PCR; TCRdb stores in-frame clones only, minus some. The table includes 100,000 to 150,000 clones, around 92% detected once. Sequencing used blood. These TCRs come from a man aged 50 or older in good health.

The chain is built from TRBV6-5 and TRBJ2-7; no reliable D call. V lost 6 bases and J 3 bases, leaving 6 bases between the germline ends. The length of the CDR3 is 11 residues. In germline, CDR1 is MNHEY, CDR2 SVGAGI. The CDR3 here is CASSHHYEQYF. The DNA for the CDR3 is TGTGCCAGCAGCCATCACTACGAGCAGTACTTC.

This clone was seen a handful of times. V gene TRBV19 combines with J gene TRBJ2-7, with TRBD1 matching over 11 bases. This CDR3 is built from 14 residues. The ends lost 3 bases at V and 5 bases at J; junction bases unmatched: 3. From germline, CDR1 is LNHDA and CDR2 SQIVND (reference sequence). Here the CDR3 DNA reads TGTGCCAGTAGTATGTGGACAGGGGGCCACGAGCAGTACTTC. Residues: CASSMWTGGHEQYF.

The chain carries TRBV5-6 and TRBJ1-6; 7 bases agree with TRBD1. Germline-derived CDR1 and CDR2 are SGHDT and YYEEEE. The V and J ends lost 0 bases and 8 bases, in that order; junction bases with no gene match: 2. The CDR3 loop spans 14 amino acids. CDR3 nucleotide sequence: TGTGCCAGCAGCTTGGCAGGGGGTCATTCACCCCTCCACTTT. Amino acids: CASSLAGGHSPLHF.

The V and J genes are TRBV4-1 and TRBJ2-7; unclear D gene. This CDR3 contains 16 residues. Per germline, CDR1 MGHRA and CDR2 YSYEKL. V was cut by 2 bases and J by 4 bases, with 18 bases left in between. This CDR3 reads CASSQWSATLGYEQYF. In DNA form, the CDR3 reads TGCGCCAGCAGCCAATGGTCCGCGACTCTTGGTTACGAGCAGTACTTC.

The V gene is TRBV27, the J gene TRBJ1-6, with TRBD1 as a possible D gene (6 bases). V was trimmed by 5 bases and J by 4 bases, leaving 15 bases between them. The CDR3 totals 16 residues. The germline gives CDR1 MNHEY, CDR2 SMNVEV (reference sequence). CDR3 coding DNA: TGTGCCAGCAGTCTCACAGGGTCCCCTTATAATTCACCCCTCCACTTT. As protein: CASSLTGSPYNSPLHF.

The V and J genes are TRBV27 and TRBJ2-1, with 9 bases fitting TRBD1. The germline V gene has CDR1 MNHEY and CDR2 SMNVEV (reference sequence). Trimming removed 2 bases from V and 6 bases from J; junction bases left unmatched: 5. This CDR3 has 15 residues. The CDR3 protein is CASSLRGQGSNEQFF. In DNA form, the CDR3 reads TGTGCCAGCAGTTTAAGGGGACAGGGCAGCAATGAGCAGTTCTTC.

This chain joins TRBV24-1 and TRBJ2-4, with TRBD1 matching over 9 bases. The CDR3 runs 16 residues. Germline V gene sequence: CDR1 KGHDR, CDR2 SFDVKD. The ends lost 5 bases at V and 5 bases at J; junction bases unmatched: 9. The CDR3: CATSGATGGAENIQYF. For the CDR3, the DNA is TGTGCCACCAGTGGTGCAACAGGGGGCGCAGAAAACATTCAGTACTTC.

The chain uses TRBV20-1 and TRBJ2-1; D is uncertain. V lost 6 bases and J 4 bases, leaving 7 bases between the germline ends. The CDR3 contains 11 residues. Germline CDR1 and CDR2: DFQATT and SNEGSKA (reference sequence). CDR3 DNA sequence: TGCAGTGCCGCACAATACAATGAGCAGTTCTTC. Its translation: CSAAQYNEQFF.

This chain uses TRBV19 with TRBJ2-3, with 9 bases fitting TRBD2. From germline, CDR1 is LNHDA and CDR2 SQIVND (reference sequence). After removal of 5 bases from V and 8 bases from J, the junction contained 8 bases not matched to a gene. The CDR3 covers 14 residues. The CDR3 bases are TGTGCCAGTAGTCCTAGCGGGGTCGCCCGTACGCAGTATTTT. It encodes CASSPSGVARTQYF.

This clone was seen more than once but under ten times. The genes are TRBV14 and TRBJ2-7; tentatively, D is TRBD1 (5 bases). The CDR3 has 15 residues. V was shortened by 3 bases and J by 2 bases, with 14 bases between the two germline ends. Germline-derived CDR1 and CDR2 are SGHDN and FVKESK. This chain's CDR3 is CASSHPGKVPYEQYF. The DNA for the CDR3 is TGTGCCAGCAGCCATCCAGGGAAGGTTCCCTACGAGCAGTACTTC. The whole variable domain, remainder taken from reference TRBV14 and TRBJ2-7, is EAGVTQFPSHSVIEKGQTVTLRCDPISGHDNLYWYRRVMGKEIKFLLHFVKESKQDESGMPNNRFLAERTGGTYSTLKVQPAELEDSGVYFCASSHPGKVPYEQYFGPGTRLTVT.

The chain uses TRBV6-5 and TRBJ2-3; D unresolved. Trimming took 7 bases from V and 0 from J, leaving 8 bases between them. The CDR3 covers 13 residues. The germline CDR1 and CDR2 sequences are MNHEY and SVGAGI. The CDR3 DNA sequence: TGTGCCAGCACCCAACCAAGCACAGATACGCAGTATTTT. Translating gives CASTQPSTDTQYF.

This sequence joins TRBV19 and TRBJ2-6, with D perhaps TRBD1 (5 bases). This CDR3 has 18 residues. With 5 bases removed from V and 0 bases from J, the gap between germline ends came to 17 bases. The V gene's germline CDR1 is LNHDA and CDR2 SQIVND (reference sequence). CDR3 residues: CASSPDSAAYSGANVLTF. CDR3 sequence (DNA): TGTGCCAGTAGTCCCGACAGCGCCGCCTACTCTGGGGCCAACGTCCTGACTTTC.

The chain has TRBV25-1 and TRBJ1-1; perhaps TRBD1 as D (6 bases). Trimming left V 6 bases short and J 4 bases short, with 12 bases between. This CDR3 contains 13 residues. Germline V gene data show CDR1 as MGHDK and CDR2 as SYGVNS. The CDR3 region has the DNA TGTGCCAGCAGGTACGGGGGCGGCACTGAAGCTTTCTTT. Its translation: CASRYGGGTEAFF.

This CDR3 reads CASRVTGNTEAFF. In nucleotides, the CDR3 is TGTGCCAGCAGGGTGACTGGGAACACTGAAGCTTTCTTT. This chain connects TRBV5-6 to TRBJ1-1, with D unclear. The CDR3 has 13 residues. Germline V gene sequence: CDR1 SGHDT, CDR2 YYEEEE. Trimming shortened V by 5 bases and J by 1 base, and 9 bases separated the two germline ends.

The J gene is TRBJ2-3, the V gene TRBV21-1; the tabulated D call, TRBD1, remains unverified against the DNA. TRBV21-1 counts as a pseudogene. This CDR3 contains 15 residues. CDR3 region: CASSTSGGSTDTQYF. The CDR3 DNA reads TGTGCCAGCAGCACATCAGGGGGTAGCACAGATACGCAGTATTTT.

The gene calls are TRBV10-2 and TRBJ2-3, with 14 nucleotides matching TRBD2. Germline V lookup: CDR1 WSHSY, CDR2 SAAADI. V was clipped by 7 bases and J by 4 bases; unmatched bases: 7. The CDR3 has 16 residues. The chain's CDR3 is CASKGLAGEGADTQYF. DNA of the CDR3: TGCGCCAGCAAGGGACTAGCGGGGGAGGGCGCAGATACGCAGTATTTT.